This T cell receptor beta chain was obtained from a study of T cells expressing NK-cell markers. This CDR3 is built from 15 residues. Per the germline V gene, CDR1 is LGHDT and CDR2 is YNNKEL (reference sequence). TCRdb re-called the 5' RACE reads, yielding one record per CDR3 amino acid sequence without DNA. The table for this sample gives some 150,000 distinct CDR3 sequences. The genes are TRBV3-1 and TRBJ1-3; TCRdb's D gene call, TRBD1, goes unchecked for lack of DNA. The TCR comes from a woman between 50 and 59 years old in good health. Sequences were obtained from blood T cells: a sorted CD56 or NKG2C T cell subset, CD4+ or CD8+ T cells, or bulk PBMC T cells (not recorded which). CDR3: CASSQEGVSGNTIYF.